The rows below give T cell receptor beta chains drawn from one sample of a study of blood T cells in healthy people across ages. TCRdb reanalysed the 5' RACE reads using MiXCR and keeps one entry per CDR3 protein. The data hold over 1,300,000 distinct CDR3 sequences, with approximately 59% observed a single time. Material for sequencing was blood. All receptors come from a man aged 18 to 35 in good health. Both conserved end residues are part of each CDR3. A D gene is named only where the DNA matches it firmly. A row's size may be missing; if present it is once, few, many or a size class.

.	TRBV5-1	TRBJ2-1	once	CASSLSGEPYNEQFF	TGCGCCAGCAGCTTGTCCGGGGAGCCCTACAATGAGCAGTTCTTC
.	TRBV13	TRBJ1-6	.	CASSFGSNREVSPLHF	TGTGCCAGCAGCTTCGGGAGTAACCGTGAGGTTTCACCCCTCCACTTT
.	TRBV20-1	TRBJ1-2	.	CSARPEGLGAYGYTF	TGCAGTGCGAGGCCCGAGGGATTAGGTGCCTATGGCTACACCTTC
.	TRBV6-2/TRBV6-3	TRBJ2-5	few	CATTARTQYF	TGTGCCACTACCGCAAGGACCCAGTACTTC
TRBD1	TRBV13	TRBJ2-3	.	CASSHRTGGTDTQYF	TGTGCCAGCAGCCATCGGACAGGTGGGACAGATACGCAGTATTTT
.	TRBV3-1	TRBJ1-2	few	CASSLSTAARYGYTF	TGTGCCAGCAGCCTATCGACAGCTGCCCGCTATGGCTACACCTTC
.	TRBV4-1	TRBJ1-6	few	CASSRGERTFSPLHF	TGCGCCAGCAGCCGCGGCGAAAGGACATTTTCACCCCTCCACTTT
.	TRBV3-1	TRBJ2-1	once	CASSSGQLSIDEQFF	TGTGCCAGCAGCTCTGGACAGTTAAGTATAGATGAGCAGTTCTTC
TRBD1	TRBV6-5	TRBJ1-2	.	CASSVDGRGLAGYTF	TGTGCCAGCAGTGTTGATGGCAGGGGGCTTGCTGGCTACACCTTC
.	TRBV27	TRBJ2-3	few	CASSLSFLADTQYF	TGTGCCAGCAGTTTATCGTTTCTAGCGGATACGCAGTATTTT
.	TRBV13	TRBJ2-3	few	CASTQVIDTQYF	TGTGCCAGCACCCAAGTCATAGATACGCAGTATTTT
.	TRBV3-1	TRBJ2-3	few	CASSQESGSGTDTQYF	TGTGCCAGCAGCCAAGAATCCGGGAGTGGCACAGATACGCAGTATTTT
TRBD2	TRBV11-2	TRBJ2-7	.	CASRPSGGDEQYF	TGTGCCAGCAGACCTAGCGGGGGGGACGAGCAGTACTTC
.	TRBV20-1	TRBJ2-1	.	CSAPTDQIGGVSYYNEQFF	TGCAGTGCCCCGACCGACCAAATTGGCGGCGTCAGCTACTACAATGAGCAGTTCTTC
.	TRBV6-5	TRBJ1-2	.	CASGGGDWYGYTF	TGTGCCAGCGGGGGCGGGGATTGGTATGGCTACACCTTC
.	TRBV11-2	TRBJ2-7	.	CASSPRTAWEQYF	TGTGCCAGCAGCCCCAGGACAGCATGGGAGCAGTACTTC
.	TRBV7-9	TRBJ2-7	few	CASSFGYREQYF	TGTGCCAGCAGCTTTGGGTACCGCGAGCAGTACTTC
.	TRBV29-1	TRBJ1-2	.	CSVPRVPDLGDYGYTF	TGCAGCGTTCCCCGCGTACCCGACTTGGGGGACTATGGCTACACCTTC
TRBD1	TRBV7-2	TRBJ2-4	.	CASSPRTGVADIQYF	TGTGCCAGCAGCCCCCGGACAGGGGTCGCGGACATTCAGTACTTC
.	TRBV5-1	TRBJ2-1	.	CASSVSEAVLYNEQFF	TGCGCCAGCAGCGTCAGTGAAGCGGTGCTATACAATGAGCAGTTCTTC
TRBD1	TRBV25-1	TRBJ1-1	few	CASSERQGGNTEAFF	TGTGCCAGCAGTGAAAGACAGGGGGGGAACACTGAAGCTTTCTTT
TRBD1	TRBV10-3	TRBJ1-1	once	CAIRWTGWGPNTEAFF	TGTGCCATCCGCTGGACAGGTTGGGGCCCGAACACTGAAGCTTTCTTT
.	TRBV27	TRBJ2-7	.	CASSWATGNPLRAYEQYF	TGTGCCAGCAGTTGGGCTACAGGGAACCCCCTTAGGGCCTACGAGCAGTACTTC
.	TRBV7-2	TRBJ2-5	.	CASSPNRRILGETQYF	TGTGCCAGCAGCCCAAACCGGCGGATACTTGGAGAGACCCAGTACTTC
.	TRBV12-5	TRBJ2-5	.	CASGRHKETQYF	TGTGCTAGTGGCCGACACAAGGAGACCCAGTACTTC
TRBD1	TRBV29-1	TRBJ1-2	many	CSVEVQGRVYGYTF	TGCAGCGTTGAAGTACAGGGGAGAGTCTATGGCTACACCTTC
TRBD2	TRBV20-1	TRBJ2-7	few	CSARDSLAGGPFEQYF	TGCAGTGCTAGAGACTCTCTAGCGGGAGGCCCTTTCGAGCAGTACTTC
TRBD2	TRBV7-9	TRBJ2-1	.	CASSLDGTSGTEQFF	TGTGCCAGCAGCTTAGATGGGACTAGCGGGACCGAGCAGTTCTTC
.	TRBV11-2	TRBJ2-7	.	CASSLDLGGDEQYF	TGTGCCAGCAGCTTAGATCTAGGGGGAGACGAGCAGTACTTC
.	TRBV27	TRBJ2-1	.	CASSLLVGADEQFF	TGTGCCAGCAGCCTACTCGTTGGGGCTGATGAGCAGTTCTTC
TRBD1	TRBV4-1	TRBJ2-7	.	CASSQDRGTGSHYEQYF	TGCGCCAGCAGCCAAGACAGGGGGACGGGGTCACACTACGAGCAGTACTTC
.	TRBV6-1	TRBJ1-2	.	CASSELYWVMTEPGYTF	TGTGCCAGCAGTGAATTGTACTGGGTGATGACAGAACCTGGCTACACCTTC
.	TRBV7-8	TRBJ1-5	.	CASSVTDQPQHF	TGTGCCAGCAGCGTGACGGATCAGCCCCAGCATTTT
.	TRBV6-2/TRBV6-3	TRBJ2-3	.	CASSMFHGGTDTQYF	TGTGCCAGCAGTATGTTTCACGGGGGTACAGATACGCAGTATTTT
.	TRBV29-1	TRBJ1-2	.	CSVERPTNNGYTF	TGCAGCGTTGAGCGGCCCACTAACAATGGCTACACCTTC
TRBD1	TRBV29-1	TRBJ2-7	.	CSVEDPQGAYEQYF	TGCAGCGTTGAAGACCCTCAGGGGGCCTACGAGCAGTACTTC
TRBD1	TRBV5-1	TRBJ2-4	.	CASSSGTGAKNIQYF	TGTGCCAGCAGCTCCGGGACAGGGGCCAAAAACATTCAGTACTTC
.	TRBV20-1	TRBJ2-1	.	CSAGGAGESYNEQFF	TGCAGTGCTGGGGGGGCGGGGGAGTCCTACAATGAGCAGTTCTTC
TRBD2	TRBV20-1	TRBJ2-1	.	CSARTSGGGSSYNEQFF	TGCAGTGCTCGGACTAGCGGGGGGGGAAGCTCCTACAATGAGCAGTTCTTC